The clone carrying this T cell receptor beta chain was recorded many times. Clones were sequenced by immunoSEQ multiplex PCR, and TCRdb holds only the in-frame ones, with some missing. The profile covers about 350,000 clones, with approximately 90% appearing a single time and 7.5% to 10% taken by the ten largest. This entry is derived from a study of blood T cell repertoires in COVID-19. Study information: Collection of acute and convalescent COVID-19 samples took place in the United States, Italy and Spain. PBMCs, B-cell-depleted T cells, or T cells provided the cDNA or gDNA that made up the material.

CDR3 length: 16 amino acids. Germline loops: CDR1 MDHEN, CDR2 SYDVKM. Trimming removed 7 bases at V and 0 bases at J, with 13 bases between. The sequencing sample was made of peripheral blood. The chain links TRBV28 to TRBJ2-6; D is undetermined. This receptor was identified in a man in his thirties or forties with COVID-19, enrolled during active disease. CDR3 in amino acids: CASTPASDSGANVLTF. DNA of the CDR3: TGTGCCAGCACCCCCGCAAGCGACTCTGGGGCCAACGTCCTGACTTTC.